The 32 T cell receptor beta chains below come from one sample, sequenced in a study of cytomegalovirus exposure and HLA in healthy donors. 60 Vbeta and 13 Jbeta primers were used in PCR. TCRdb keeps only in-frame clones here, not all; method: immunoSEQ multiplex PCR. This table has 170,000 or so clones, roughly 80% appearing once. The sequencing input was PBMCs. Receptor source: a man aged 25 to 40 in good health and CMV-seropositive.

This chain joins TRBV28 and TRBJ2-7; 8 positions agree with TRBD1. Trimming cost V 1 base and J 0 bases; bases outside gene matches: 5. CDR1 and CDR2 (germline): MDHEN, SYDVKM. The CDR3 has 16 residues. The CDR3, as DNA: TGTGCCAGCAGTTTATCCGGACAGGGCGTCTCCTACGAGCAGTACTTC. This encodes CASSLSGQGVSYEQYF. The entire variable domain, with the rest obtained from reference TRBV28 and TRBJ2-7, is as follows: DVKVTQSSRYLVKRTGEKVFLECVQDMDHENMFWYRQDPGLGLRLIYFSYDVKMKEKGDIPEGYSVSREKKERFSLILESASTNQTSMYLCASSLSGQGVSYEQYFGPGTRLTVT.

V and J are TRBV18 and TRBJ1-1; D is ambiguous. The CDR3 contains 15 residues. Germline CDR1 and CDR2: KGHSH and LQKENI. V was cut by 1 base and J by 1 base, with 10 bases left in between. The DNA for the CDR3 is TGTGCCAGCTCACCACGGCGCGGAGGGAACACTGAAGCTTTCTTT. It codes for CASSPRRGGNTEAFF.

The chain carries TRBV6-5 and TRBJ1-2, with a tentative D call TRBD1 (6 bases). Germline CDR1 and CDR2: MNHEY and SVGAGI. The ends were cut back, 6 bases at V and 8 bases at J, with 13 bases in the middle. This CDR3 is 12 amino acids long. The DNA of the CDR3 is TGTGCCAGCAGCACCAGGGGTTGGGGCTACACCTTC. It encodes CASSTRGWGYTF.

This chain connects TRBV5-1 to TRBJ1-2; the D is unclear. The V end was cut by 4 bases, the J end by 0 bases, with 13 bases between. Germline assignment: CDR1 SGHRS and CDR2 YFSETQ. This CDR3 spans 15 amino acids. CDR3 DNA sequence: TGCGCCAGCAGCCCTTCGGGGAGTACTAACTATGGCTACACCTTC. This encodes CASSPSGSTNYGYTF.

This clone appeared a few times. This sequence joins TRBV7-7 and TRBJ2-1, with 8 bases matching TRBD1. V gave up 3 bases and J gave up 2 bases; unmatched junction bases: 3. The germline V gene has CDR1 SSHAT and CDR2 FNYEAQ (reference sequence). The CDR3 extends over 15 amino acids. CDR3 loop: CASSLGQDTYNEQFF. CDR3 DNA: TGTGCCAGCAGCTTGGGACAGGATACCTACAATGAGCAGTTCTTC. Variable domain in full (rest from reference TRBV7-7 and TRBJ2-1): GAGVSQSPRYKVTKRGQDVTLRCDPISSHATLYWYQQALGQGPEFLTYFNYEAQPDKSGLPSDRFSAERPEGSISTLTIQRTEQRDSAMYRCASSLGQDTYNEQFFGPGTRLTVL.

A single count supports this clone. The J gene is TRBJ1-2, the V gene TRBV6-1, with D perhaps TRBD1 (5 bases). Germline values: CDR1 MNHNS, CDR2 SASEGT. The germline V and J ends were trimmed by 2 bases and 3 bases, with 13 bases remaining between them. The CDR3 consists of 15 residues. The CDR3 nucleotides read TGTGCCAGCAGTGAACGGGGACTGGCCCACTATGGCTACACCTTC. Translating gives CASSERGLAHYGYTF.

The rearrangement links TRBV4-1 to TRBJ1-5; possible D gene TRBD1, 5 bases. Germline CDR1 is MGHRA and CDR2 is YSYEKL. The CDR3 spans 16 residues. Trimming took off 6 bases at V and 5 bases at J, with 20 bases between the two ends. The CDR3 region is CASSHVVAGLDQPQHF. The CDR3, as DNA: TGCGCCAGCAGTCATGTTGTTGCAGGGCTCGATCAGCCCCAGCATTTT.

The genes are TRBV27 and TRBJ2-7; TRBD2 might be the D (6 bases). This CDR3 has 15 amino acids. Germline V gene lookup returns CDR1 MNHEY and CDR2 SMNVEV (reference sequence). The V and J ends lost 6 bases and 4 bases respectively, with 19 bases between them. CDR3 in amino acids: CASRPDSGGIYEQYF. Written as DNA, the CDR3 is TGTGCCAGCAGACCCGACAGTGGAGGGATATACGAGCAGTACTTC.

The genes are TRBV28 and TRBJ1-4; 9 bases map to TRBD1. This CDR3 spans 14 amino acids. V was pared by 6 bases and J by 5 bases, with 4 bases of the junction left unmatched. Germline CDR1 reads MDHEN; CDR2 reads SYDVKM. As DNA, the CDR3 is TGTGCCAGCAGACTTACAGGGGGCAATGAAAAACTGTTTTTT. Its protein is CASRLTGGNEKLFF.

The chain recombines TRBV30 with TRBJ2-1; possibly TRBD2 for D (6 bases). Germline lookup yields CDR1 GTSNPN and CDR2 SVGIG (reference sequence). The CDR3 runs 14 residues. Trimming removed 7 bases from V and 7 bases from J, with 20 bases in between. The CDR3 DNA is TGTGCCTATTCCTGGGGGGATCAGAGGAATGAGCAGTTCTTC. This codes for CAYSWGDQRNEQFF.

The CDR3 loop is CASSTEGAGELFF. The CDR3 DNA follows: TGTGCCAGCAGTACGGAGGGCGCCGGGGAGCTGTTTTTT. This chain joins TRBV6-4 and TRBJ2-2; maybe TRBD2 (6 bases). Germline lookup yields CDR1 MRHNA and CDR2 SNTAGT. With 5 bases removed from V and 6 bases from J, the gap between germline ends came to 10 bases. CDR3 length equals 13 residues.

This clone occurred once. The chain joins TRBV4-3 to TRBJ1-1; D remains ambiguous. V lost 0 bases, J lost 1 base, and 6 bases lay in between. Looked up from germline, CDR1 is LGHNA and CDR2 is YSLEER. The CDR3 is 14 residues long. In nucleotides, the CDR3 is TGCGCCAGCAGCCAAGAGGGCAGGAACACTGAAGCTTTCTTT. Protein sequence: CASSQEGRNTEAFF.

The V and J genes are TRBV9 and TRBJ2-2; no firm D call. This CDR3 contains 16 residues. Germline CDR1 and CDR2: SGDLS and YYNGEE. V gave up 2 bases and J gave up 5 bases, with 16 bases separating them. The CDR3 here is CASSVASSQSTGELFF. CDR3 DNA: TGTGCCAGCAGCGTGGCCTCTTCACAGTCAACCGGGGAGCTGTTTTTT.

The chain is built from TRBV7-9 and TRBJ1-5; 8 bases align to TRBD1. CDR3 length equals 15 residues. J gave up 4 bases and V 3 bases, and 5 bases lay outside the gene matches. Germline V gene lookup returns CDR1 SEHNR and CDR2 FQNEAQ (reference sequence). CDR3: CASSFGDRGNQPQHF. CDR3 in DNA: TGTGCCAGCAGCTTTGGAGACAGGGGTAATCAGCCCCAGCATTTT.

The rearrangement links TRBV7-2 to TRBJ2-7, with 9 bases identical to TRBD1. The CDR3 loop spans 16 amino acids. Trimming at V came to 5 bases and at J to 5 bases, leaving 13 bases not matched to a gene. The germline V gene encodes CDR1 SGHTA and CDR2 FQGNSA. This CDR3 reads CASSQTPGQGRDEQYF. The DNA of the CDR3 is TGTGCCAGCAGCCAAACTCCGGGACAGGGTCGCGACGAGCAGTACTTC.

This chain uses TRBV25-1 with TRBJ2-2; 12 bases line up with TRBD2. Germline V gene data show CDR1 as MGHDK and CDR2 as SYGVNS. Losses at the gene ends were 4 bases for V and 2 bases for J; bases not matched to a gene: 5. This CDR3 is 17 amino acids long. This CDR3 is CASSGLAGGPNTGELFF. For the CDR3, the DNA is TGTGCCAGCAGTGGCCTAGCGGGAGGGCCCAACACCGGGGAGCTGTTTTTT.

This chain links TRBV10-1 with TRBJ1-2, with D possibly matching TRBD1 (5 bases). Trimming removed 9 bases at V and 5 bases at J, with 16 bases between. The CDR3 is 13 residues long. CDR1 is WNHNN and CDR2 is SYGVQD in the germline V gene (reference sequence). The CDR3: CARSRTLTYGYTF. CDR3 sequence (DNA): TGCGCCAGGAGTCGGACACTAACTTATGGCTACACCTTC.

The rearrangement links TRBV7-9 to TRBJ1-1; TRBD1 agrees at 9 bases. Trimming removed 5 bases from V and 4 bases from J; junction bases left unmatched: 2. This CDR3 spans 13 amino acids. Germline CDR1 reads SEHNR; CDR2 reads FQNEAQ (reference sequence). CDR3 sequence (DNA): TGTGCCAGCAGCCCGACAGGGGGCACTGAAGCTTTCTTT. It codes for CASSPTGGTEAFF.

Concerning this clone itself: One junction end disagrees with the germline gene, perhaps due to a read error. V gene TRBV27 combines with J gene TRBJ2-7; tentatively, D is TRBD1 (6 bases). CDR1 and CDR2 from the germline V gene are MNHEY and SMNVEV (reference sequence). The CDR3 loop spans 15 amino acids. The CDR3 bases are TGTGCCTGCAGCCTAGGAGCAGGGGTCTCCTACGAGCAGTACTTC. Its translation: CACSLGAGVSYEQYF.

The chain combines TRBV29-1 with TRBJ1-1; 8 nucleotides agree with TRBD1. After removal of 7 bases from V and 1 base from J, the junction contained 8 bases not matched to a gene. This CDR3 has 14 amino acids. CDR1 and CDR2 from the germline V gene are SQVTM and ANQGSEA. The CDR3: CSAARTGSNTEAFF. The CDR3 nucleotides are TGCAGCGCCGCTAGGACAGGGTCGAACACTGAAGCTTTCTTT.

This chain links TRBV6-5 with TRBJ2-7; perhaps TRBD2 as D (6 bases). The CDR3 extends over 16 amino acids. Trimming cost V 0 bases and J 1 base, with 13 bases left between them. Per the germline V gene, CDR1 is MNHEY and CDR2 is SVGAGI. The CDR3 region has the DNA TGTGCCAGCAGTTACTCTTGGCAGGGACTTTCCTACGAGCAGTACTTC. Amino acids: CASSYSWQGLSYEQYF.

CDR3: CASSVAETVEAFF. Here the CDR3 DNA reads TGTGCCAGCAGCGTAGCAGAGACAGTCGAAGCTTTCTTT. The chain has TRBV9 and TRBJ1-1; possible D gene TRBD1, 5 bases. CDR3 size: 13 residues. V lost 0 bases and J lost 8, with 11 bases in between. CDR1 and CDR2 from the germline V gene are SGDLS and YYNGEE.

The chain employs TRBV19 and TRBJ1-5; 7 bases line up with TRBD1. Trimming removed 7 bases from V and 2 bases from J; junction bases left unmatched: 11. The CDR3 runs to 16 residues. Looked up from germline, CDR1 is LNHDA and CDR2 is SQIVND (reference sequence). In nucleotides, the CDR3 is TGTGCCAGTACCGACCTGGACAGGTCCGGCAATCAGCCCCAGCATTTT. Its protein is CASTDLDRSGNQPQHF.

The chain joins TRBV29-1 to TRBJ2-7, with D perhaps TRBD1 (5 bases). The germline CDR1 and CDR2 sequences are SQVTM and ANQGSEA. V was shortened by 6 bases and J by 3 bases, with 18 bases between the two germline ends. This CDR3 has 14 residues. CDR3 region: CSVGKLGAIYEQYF. Written as DNA, the CDR3 is TGCAGCGTAGGGAAGCTAGGGGCAATCTACGAGCAGTACTTC.

The gene calls are TRBV11-3 and TRBJ2-7; D call uncertain. The germline V gene encodes CDR1 SGHNT and CDR2 YENEEA. The CDR3 totals 14 residues. The germline V and J ends were trimmed by 4 bases and 2 bases, with 12 bases remaining between them. The CDR3 sequence is CASSSYTEPYEQYF. DNA for the CDR3: TGTGCCAGCAGCTCATATACGGAGCCCTACGAGCAGTACTTC.

The chain joins TRBV11-3 to TRBJ2-1; perhaps TRBD2 as D (6 bases). The CDR3 length is 16 residues. V dropped 0 bases and J dropped 4 bases, with 13 bases sitting between them. CDR1 is SGHNT, CDR2 YENEEA, per germline. The DNA of the CDR3 is TGTGCCAGCAGCTTAGATCTCCCGGGGGAGTACAATGAGCAGTTCTTC. This gives the protein CASSLDLPGEYNEQFF.

In its sample, this clone was seen a few times. Relative to the germline gene, one junction end is altered; a read error may explain this. The V call is TRBV11-3, the J call TRBJ1-3, with 8 bases that match TRBD1. Germline loops: CDR1 SGHNT, CDR2 YENEEA. There are 12 residues in the CDR3. CDR3 DNA: TGTGCCAGCAGCCCGCGGCGCGGACAGGGCAATTTT. Its protein product is CASSPRRGQGNF.

This chain connects TRBV11-3 to TRBJ2-5; a possible D gene is TRBD2 (5 bases). Trimming stripped 5 bases from V and 5 bases from J, with 18 bases between. This CDR3 is 15 amino acids long. Germline lookup yields CDR1 SGHNT and CDR2 YENEEA. The CDR3 DNA sequence: TGTGCCAGCAGCCCCCGGGGAGAAGCCGCCGAGACCCAGTACTTC. This translates into CASSPRGEAAETQYF.

V gene TRBV11-2 combines with J gene TRBJ2-1; TRBD1 matches 8 bases. J lost 5 bases, V lost 4 bases, and 4 bases had no gene match. From germline, CDR1 is SGHAT and CDR2 FQNNGV. The CDR3 totals 14 residues. The CDR3 region has the DNA TGTGCCAGCAGCTGGGGGACAGGAGACAATGAGCAGTTCTTC. It yields the protein CASSWGTGDNEQFF.

The chain joins TRBV30 to TRBJ2-1; D may be TRBD2 (6 bases). V dropped 0 bases and J dropped 4 bases, with 10 bases sitting between them. The CDR3 runs to 14 residues. Germline lookup yields CDR1 GTSNPN and CDR2 SVGIG (reference sequence). This chain's CDR3 is CAWSVGRKYNEQFF. CDR3 DNA sequence: TGTGCCTGGAGTGTAGGGAGGAAATACAATGAGCAGTTCTTC.

The chain is built from TRBV30 and TRBJ1-2; 9 bases are shared with TRBD1. This CDR3 is 13 amino acids long. The germline V gene has CDR1 GTSNPN and CDR2 SVGIG (reference sequence). V lost 5 bases to trimming and J lost 4 bases; unmatched junction nucleotides: 5. DNA for the CDR3: TGTGCCTGGCAAGCGGACAGGGGCTATGGCTACACCTTC. Encoded protein: CAWQADRGYGYTF. The full variable domain, in which reference TRBV30 and TRBJ1-2 provide the parts outside the CDR3, is SQTIHQWPATLVQPVGSPLSLECTVEGTSNPNLYWYRQAAGRGLQLLFYSVGIGQISSEVPQNLSASRPQDRQFILSSKKLLLSDSGFYLCAWQADRGYGYTFGSGTRLTVV.

V gene TRBV7-8 combines with J gene TRBJ1-5; the D gene is possibly TRBD1 (5 bases). Trimming shortened V by 0 bases and J by 2 bases, and 5 bases separated the two germline ends. Looked up from germline, CDR1 is SGHVS and CDR2 is FQNEAQ. The CDR3 extends over 14 amino acids. CDR3 sequence reads: CASSLAGGNQPQHF. As DNA, the CDR3 is TGTGCCAGCAGCTTAGCAGGGGGCAATCAGCCCCAGCATTTT.